Listed here are 17 T cell receptor beta chains from one sample, sequenced in a study of technical replicates of blood from a handful of donors. Data came from immunoSEQ multiplex PCR; TCRdb stores just in-frame clones and leaves some out. The table lists 80,000 or so clones, over 75% of them singletons, with 3.5% to 4% in the top ten. Source material: PBMCs. These receptors originate from a human donor in good health. Some clones in this sample may be carry-over from other donors' samples.

The rearrangement uses TRBV7-2 and TRBJ2-1; 7 bases map to TRBD1. J lost 9 bases, V lost 2 bases, and 7 bases had no gene match. The length of the CDR3 is 14 residues. The germline CDR1 and CDR2 sequences are SGHTA and FQGNSA. CDR3 DNA sequence: TGTGCCAGCAGCTTATCCGGGACAGTGAGTGAGCAGTTCTTC. This gives the protein CASSLSGTVSEQFF.

The CDR3 region has the DNA TGTGCCAACGAGGGGGCGCGAAGCACCGGGGAGCTGTTTTTT. Its protein is CANEGARSTGELFF. This rearrangement joins TRBV30 to TRBJ2-2, with TRBD1 matching 7 bases. Germline V gene lookup returns CDR1 GTSNPN and CDR2 SVGIG (reference sequence). The V segment lost 8 bases and the J segment 4 bases; nucleotides outside the gene matches: 10. The CDR3 extends over 14 amino acids.

The V and J genes are TRBV4-1 and TRBJ1-2; 7 positions match TRBD1. The CDR3 covers 17 residues. Per germline, CDR1 MGHRA and CDR2 YSYEKL. The junction had 12 bases not matched to a gene; V was cut back by 5 bases and J by 0 bases. This CDR3 is CASSEKWDRQPNYGYTF. The CDR3 DNA follows: TGCGCCAGCAGCGAAAAATGGGACAGACAACCTAACTATGGCTACACCTTC.

V is TRBV19 and J is TRBJ2-5, with 9 positions matching TRBD1. CDR1 is LNHDA and CDR2 is SQIVND in the germline V gene (reference sequence). With V trimmed by 5 bases and J by 5 bases, 6 bases remained unmatched. This CDR3 is 14 amino acids long. CDR3 DNA sequence: TGTGCCAGTAGTCCACAGGGGGCCCAGGAGACCCAGTACTTC. This translates into CASSPQGAQETQYF. The full variable domain, its missing parts supplied by reference TRBV19 and TRBJ2-5, is DGGITQSPKYLFRKEGQNVTLSCEQNLNHDAMYWYRQDPGQGLRLIYYSQIVNDFQKGDIAEGYSVSREKKESFPLTVTSAQKNPTAFYLCASSPQGAQETQYFGPGTRLLVL.

The chain is built from TRBV9 and TRBJ1-3; D is unresolved. The CDR3 has 15 amino acids. V lost 4 bases, J lost 0 bases, and 11 bases lay in between. CDR1 is SGDLS, CDR2 YYNGEE, per germline. As DNA, the CDR3 is TGTGCCAGCAGCCCCCGAGGAGGCTCTGGAAACACCATATATTTT. Its protein product is CASSPRGGSGNTIYF.

This chain connects TRBV30 to TRBJ2-2; 7 nucleotides align to TRBD1. Germline V gives CDR1 GTSNPN, CDR2 SVGIG (reference sequence). J was trimmed by 4 bases and V by 3 bases; bases with no gene match: 8. This CDR3 is 15 amino acids long. The CDR3 DNA reads as TGTGCCTGGAGGTTAGGGGGCGCTGGCACCGGGGAGCTGTTTTTT. It is translated as CAWRLGGAGTGELFF.

The chain recombines TRBV7-9 with TRBJ2-7, with 7 bases aligning to TRBD1. V dropped 5 bases and J dropped 11; count of bases not matched to a gene: 9. CDR1 is SEHNR and CDR2 is FQNEAQ in the germline V gene (reference sequence). The CDR3 runs to 12 residues. CDR3 residues: CASSPGKGAKYF. The DNA for the CDR3 is TGTGCCAGCAGCCCCGGCAAGGGGGCCAAGTACTTC.

The chain joins TRBV5-8 to TRBJ1-3; D is unclear. The V and J ends lost 4 bases and 2 bases respectively, with 13 bases between them. The CDR3 consists of 15 residues. Germline CDR1 reads SGHTS; CDR2 reads YDEGEE. The CDR3 here is CASSTAWSTGNTIYF. The DNA for the CDR3 is TGTGCCAGCAGCACTGCCTGGAGCACTGGAAACACCATATATTTT.

This rearrangement joins TRBV2 to TRBJ2-2, with D possibly being TRBD1 (6 bases). V lost 8 bases and J 5 bases, leaving 15 bases between the germline ends. There are 14 residues in the CDR3. Germline assignment: CDR1 SNHLY and CDR2 FYNNEI. CDR3 DNA sequence: TGTGCCAGCCACTTTGGGGGCGGAACCGGGGAGCTGTTTTTT. It yields the protein CASHFGGGTGELFF.

V is TRBV4-3 and J is TRBJ2-7; TRBD1 matches at 8 bases. CDR1 is LGHNA and CDR2 is YSLEER in the germline V gene. This CDR3 has 14 residues. The V segment lost 4 bases and the J segment 3 bases; nucleotides outside the gene matches: 5. The CDR3 DNA sequence: TGCGCCAGCAGCCTACGGACAGGGCTCTACGAGCAGTACTTC. Its protein product is CASSLRTGLYEQYF.

The chain is built from TRBV19 and TRBJ1-2, with 7 bases matching TRBD1. J lost 5 bases, V lost 6 bases, and 0 bases had no gene match. Germline V gene sequence: CDR1 LNHDA, CDR2 SQIVND (reference sequence). There are 11 residues in the CDR3. CDR3 region: CASRQGYGYTF. Written as DNA, the CDR3 is TGTGCCAGTAGACAGGGGTATGGCTACACCTTC.

This clone was recorded only once. The rearrangement uses TRBV2 and TRBJ1-4, with D hard to call. Germline values: CDR1 SNHLY, CDR2 FYNNEI. The CDR3 sequence is 15 residues long. With 6 bases removed from V and 6 bases from J, the gap between germline ends came to 17 bases. In nucleotides, the CDR3 is TGTGCCAGCAGCGAGGGCCTCGGGAAACATGAAAAACTGTTTTTT. Translating gives CASSEGLGKHEKLFF.

With respect to this clone: This CDR3 is also generated by other DNA sequences in the sample. This chain joins TRBV6-6 and TRBJ2-2; 11 nucleotides align to TRBD2. CDR1 and CDR2 from the germline V gene are MNHNY and SVGAGI (reference sequence). CDR3 length equals 15 residues. Trimming at V came to 6 bases and at J to 3 bases, leaving 3 bases not matched to a gene. Here the CDR3 DNA reads TGTGCCAGCAGGGTAGCGGGGGGGTACACCGGGGAGCTGTTTTTT. This encodes CASRVAGGYTGELFF.

The chain combines TRBV11-2 with TRBJ2-1, with 12 bases identical to TRBD2. This CDR3 is built from 14 residues. Per the germline V gene, CDR1 is SGHAT and CDR2 is FQNNGV. With 5 bases clipped from V and 7 bases from J, the junction kept 3 bases outside the gene matches. The CDR3 DNA reads TGTGCCAGCAGCGTAACTAGCGGGAGGAATGAGCAGTTCTTC. Its translation: CASSVTSGRNEQFF.

The DNA of the CDR3 is TGCAGCGCTTATAACAGGGGGCGAGAGACCCAGTACTTC. This encodes CSAYNRGRETQYF. The chain has TRBV29-1 and TRBJ2-5, with TRBD1 matching over 9 bases. This CDR3 has 13 residues. Per germline, CDR1 SQVTM and CDR2 ANQGSEA. V shed 7 bases and J 4 bases; nucleotides not matched to a gene: 7.

This clone was picked up a small number of times. The rearrangement uses TRBV29-1 and TRBJ2-1; TRBD2 aligns across 7 bases. The CDR3 loop spans 13 amino acids. Losses at the gene ends were 4 bases for V and 5 bases for J; bases not matched to a gene: 5. Germline V gives CDR1 SQVTM, CDR2 ANQGSEA. Here the CDR3 DNA reads TGCAGCGTTGGAGGCCTAGCGGACAATGAGCAGTTCTTC. It codes for CSVGGLADNEQFF.

The count of this clone is one. The V and J genes are TRBV7-3 and TRBJ2-3; 9 positions match TRBD2. Germline V gene lookup returns CDR1 SGHTA and CDR2 FQGTGA. V lost 3 bases and J lost 0; bases outside the gene matches: 7. The CDR3 is 17 amino acids. The CDR3 bases are TGTGCCAGCAGCTTGTTAGCGGGGGCCCGAAGCACAGATACGCAGTATTTT. The encoded protein is CASSLLAGARSTDTQYF.